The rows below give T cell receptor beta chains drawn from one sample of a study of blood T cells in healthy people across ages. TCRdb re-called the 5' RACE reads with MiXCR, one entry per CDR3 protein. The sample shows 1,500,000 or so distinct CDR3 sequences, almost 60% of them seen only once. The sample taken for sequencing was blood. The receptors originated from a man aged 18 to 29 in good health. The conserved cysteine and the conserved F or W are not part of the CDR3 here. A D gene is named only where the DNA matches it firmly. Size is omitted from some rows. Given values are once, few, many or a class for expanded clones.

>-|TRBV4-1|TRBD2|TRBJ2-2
ASSQGGASGIVSTGELF
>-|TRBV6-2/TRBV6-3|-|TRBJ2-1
ASSPSGTPSGEQF
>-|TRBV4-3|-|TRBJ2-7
AISQGGGYEQY
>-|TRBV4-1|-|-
ASSRMPGGGYYNEQY
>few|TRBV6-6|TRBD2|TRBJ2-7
ASSYRLAGGSYEQY
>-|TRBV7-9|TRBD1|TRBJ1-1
ASSEQGAGDTEAF
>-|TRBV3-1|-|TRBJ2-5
ASSPFRVSQETQY
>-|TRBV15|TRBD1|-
ATSFVPGDRYEQY
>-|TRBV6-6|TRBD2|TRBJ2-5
ASRISGGKKETQY
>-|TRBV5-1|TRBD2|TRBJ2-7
ASSLGLAGEAYEQY
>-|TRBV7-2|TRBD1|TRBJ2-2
ASSLVMTGGENTGELF
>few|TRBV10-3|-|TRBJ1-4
AIRDSSEKLF
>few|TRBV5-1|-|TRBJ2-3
ASSLFTAASSTDTQY
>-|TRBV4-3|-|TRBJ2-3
ASSQDRSSSTDTQY
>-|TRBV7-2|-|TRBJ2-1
ASSFAPSANDEQF
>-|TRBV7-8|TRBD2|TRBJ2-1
ASSTLPGLAGVSNEQF
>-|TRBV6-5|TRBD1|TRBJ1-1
ASSWDRSRTEAF
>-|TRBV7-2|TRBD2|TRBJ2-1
ASSPSRGGLNEQF
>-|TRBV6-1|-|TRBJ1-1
ASIRSGVTEAF
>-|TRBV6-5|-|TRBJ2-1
ASRPASWGPNEQF
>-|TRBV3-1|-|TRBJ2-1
ASSQEDRRTEQF
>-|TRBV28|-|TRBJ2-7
ASSFVGPMKYEQY
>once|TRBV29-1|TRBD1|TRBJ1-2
SVETTGGGGYT
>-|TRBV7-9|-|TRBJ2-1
ASSAIGDEQF
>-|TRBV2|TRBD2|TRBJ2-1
ASRGLAGALYNEQF
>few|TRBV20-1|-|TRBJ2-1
SAIYPWGPHYNEQF
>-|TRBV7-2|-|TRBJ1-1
ASSLVGLNAEAF
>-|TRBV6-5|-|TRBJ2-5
ATRGVRETQY
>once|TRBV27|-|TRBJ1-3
ASSVSGHNSGNTIY
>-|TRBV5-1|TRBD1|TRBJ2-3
ASSLVRTGVADTQY
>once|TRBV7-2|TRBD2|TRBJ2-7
ASSYSGASSEQY
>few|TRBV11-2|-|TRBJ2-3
ASSLGSQFRLTDTQY
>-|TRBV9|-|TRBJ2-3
ASSVSPGRTDTQY
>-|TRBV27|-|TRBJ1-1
ASSLANGNTEAF
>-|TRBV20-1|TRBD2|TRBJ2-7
SARGFTSGTYEQY